This record concerns one TCR beta chain sequence. The entry originates in a study of blood T cell repertoires in COVID-19. Participants were aged about 18 to 89 years from roughly 26 US areas. Cohort placement rested on clinical history that participants reported themselves. The CDR3 is 17 residues long. Trimming pared 1 base from V and 4 bases from J, leaving 16 bases between. CDR1 is KGHSH and CDR2 is LQKENI in the germline V gene. Assay: immunoSEQ multiplex PCR; the TCRdb copy retains only in-frame clones and omits some. The data hold 200,000 to 300,000 clones, with about 91% observed a single time.

Sequenced material: PBMCs or T cells enriched from blood (not recorded which). The chain couples TRBV18 to TRBJ2-2, with D perhaps matching TRBD2 (6 bases). This sequence was found in a woman aged 35 to 49 with acute COVID-19. The CDR3 sequence: CASSPRLEGSGTGELFF. The CDR3 bases are TGTGCCAGCTCACCACGTTTGGAGGGATCGGGCACCGGGGAGCTGTTTTTT.